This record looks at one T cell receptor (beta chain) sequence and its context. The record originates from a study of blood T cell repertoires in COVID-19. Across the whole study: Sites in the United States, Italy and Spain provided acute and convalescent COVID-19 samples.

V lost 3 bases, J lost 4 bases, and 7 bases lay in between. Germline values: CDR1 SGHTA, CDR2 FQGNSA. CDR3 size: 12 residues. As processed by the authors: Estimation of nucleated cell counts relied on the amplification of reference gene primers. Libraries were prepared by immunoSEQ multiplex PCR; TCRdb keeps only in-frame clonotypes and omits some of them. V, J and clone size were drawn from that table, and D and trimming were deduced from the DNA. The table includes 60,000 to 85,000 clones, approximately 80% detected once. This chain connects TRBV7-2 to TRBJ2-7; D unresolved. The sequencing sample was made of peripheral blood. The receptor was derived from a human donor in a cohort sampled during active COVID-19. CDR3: CASSFSPYEQYF. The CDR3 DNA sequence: TGTGCCAGCAGCTTTAGCCCTTACGAGCAGTACTTC.